This T cell receptor beta chain originates from a study of blood T cell repertoires in COVID-19. Germline CDR1 reads KGHSH; CDR2 reads LQKENI. V dropped 2 bases and J dropped 0 bases, with 11 bases sitting between them. This CDR3 spans 16 amino acids. TCRdb's copy holds only in-frame clones and misses some; the assay was immunoSEQ multiplex PCR. The top ten hold roughly 15% of the sample, which has about 150,000 clones, 82% seen once. The rearrangement links TRBV18 to TRBJ1-3, with no clear D. The sequenced sample consisted of peripheral blood. This TCR was sampled from a human donor with acute or convalescent COVID-19. The donor label of this sample is uncertain. The CDR3 DNA reads as TGTGCCAGCTCACCAAAAAGCCTAGGCTCTGGAAACACCATATATTTT. Translating it yields CASSPKSLGSGNTIYF.